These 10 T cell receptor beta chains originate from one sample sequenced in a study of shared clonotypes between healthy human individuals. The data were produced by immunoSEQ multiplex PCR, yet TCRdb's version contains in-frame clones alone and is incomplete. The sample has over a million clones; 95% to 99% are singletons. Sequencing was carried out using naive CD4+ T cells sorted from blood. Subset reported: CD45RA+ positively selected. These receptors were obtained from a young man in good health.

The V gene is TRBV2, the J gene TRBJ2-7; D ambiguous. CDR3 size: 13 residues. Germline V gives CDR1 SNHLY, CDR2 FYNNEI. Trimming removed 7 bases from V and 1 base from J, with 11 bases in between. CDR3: CASTGVRSYEQYF. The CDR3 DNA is TGTGCCAGCACAGGCGTCAGGTCCTACGAGCAGTACTTC. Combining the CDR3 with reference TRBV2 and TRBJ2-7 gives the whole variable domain EPEVTQTPSHQVTQMGQEVILRCVPISNHLYFYWYRQILGQKVEFLVSFYNNEISEKSEIFDDQFSVERPDGSNFTLKIRSTKLEDSAMYFCASTGVRSYEQYFGPGTRLTVT.

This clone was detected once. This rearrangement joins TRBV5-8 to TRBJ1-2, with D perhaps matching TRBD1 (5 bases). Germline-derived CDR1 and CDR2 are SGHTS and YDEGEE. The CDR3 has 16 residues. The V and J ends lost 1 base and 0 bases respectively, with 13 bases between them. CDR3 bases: TGTGCCAGCAGCTTGAGGACGGCGGGGGCTAACTATGGCTACACCTTC. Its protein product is CASSLRTAGANYGYTF.

The CDR3 spells CARRGALANTGELFF. DNA of the CDR3: TGTGCCAGAAGAGGGGCTCTAGCGAACACCGGGGAGCTGTTTTTT. The chain recombines TRBV21-1 with TRBJ2-2. TRBV21-1 is flagged as a pseudogene. The CDR3 is 15 residues long.

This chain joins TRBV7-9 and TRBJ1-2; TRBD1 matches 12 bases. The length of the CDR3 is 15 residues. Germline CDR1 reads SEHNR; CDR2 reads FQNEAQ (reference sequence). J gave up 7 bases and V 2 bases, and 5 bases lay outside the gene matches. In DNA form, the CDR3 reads TGTGCCAGCAGCTTAAGGGACAGGGGGCGCGGTGGCTACACCTTC. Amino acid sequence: CASSLRDRGRGGYTF.

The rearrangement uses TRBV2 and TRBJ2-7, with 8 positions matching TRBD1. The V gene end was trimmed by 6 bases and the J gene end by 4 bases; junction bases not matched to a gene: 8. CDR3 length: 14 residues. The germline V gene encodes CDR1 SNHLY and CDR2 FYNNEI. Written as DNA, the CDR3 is TGTGCCAGCAGGGGAACAGGGGGAGCGTACGAGCAGTACTTC. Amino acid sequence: CASRGTGGAYEQYF.

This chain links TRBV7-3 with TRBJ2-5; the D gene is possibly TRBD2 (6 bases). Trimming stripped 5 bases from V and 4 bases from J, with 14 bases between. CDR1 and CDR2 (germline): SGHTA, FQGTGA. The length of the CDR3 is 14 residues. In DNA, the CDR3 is TGTGCCAGCAGCCCGCTAGCGCGAGGAGAGACCCAGTACTTC. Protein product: CASSPLARGETQYF.

The CDR3 sequence: CASPRGRGSDEQFF. CDR3 bases: TGTGCCAGCCCCCGAGGTCGCGGGAGCGATGAGCAGTTCTTC. The V gene is TRBV5-4, the J gene TRBJ2-1; 7 nucleotides align to TRBD2. This CDR3 is 14 amino acids long. J gave up 8 bases and V 7 bases, and 12 bases lay outside the gene matches. Per germline, CDR1 SGHNT and CDR2 YYREEE (reference sequence).

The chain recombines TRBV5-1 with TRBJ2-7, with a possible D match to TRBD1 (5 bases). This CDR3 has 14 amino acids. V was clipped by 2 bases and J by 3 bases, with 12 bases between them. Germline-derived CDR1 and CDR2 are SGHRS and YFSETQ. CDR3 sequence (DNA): TGCGCCAGCAGCTTTAACACAGGAAACTACGAGCAGTACTTC. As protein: CASSFNTGNYEQYF.

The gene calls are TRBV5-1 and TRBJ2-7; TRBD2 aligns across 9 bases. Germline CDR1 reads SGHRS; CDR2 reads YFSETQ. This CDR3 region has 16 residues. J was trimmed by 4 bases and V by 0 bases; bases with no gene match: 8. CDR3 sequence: CASSLASGLASYEQYF. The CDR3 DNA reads TGCGCCAGCAGCTTGGCCTCGGGACTAGCTTCATACGAGCAGTACTTC.

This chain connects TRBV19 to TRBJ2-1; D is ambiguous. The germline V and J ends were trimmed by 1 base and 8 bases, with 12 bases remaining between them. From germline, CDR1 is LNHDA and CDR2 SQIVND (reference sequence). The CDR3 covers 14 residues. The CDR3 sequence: CASSIGGRSDEQFF. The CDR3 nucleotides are TGTGCCAGTAGTATAGGTGGTCGGTCAGATGAGCAGTTCTTC.